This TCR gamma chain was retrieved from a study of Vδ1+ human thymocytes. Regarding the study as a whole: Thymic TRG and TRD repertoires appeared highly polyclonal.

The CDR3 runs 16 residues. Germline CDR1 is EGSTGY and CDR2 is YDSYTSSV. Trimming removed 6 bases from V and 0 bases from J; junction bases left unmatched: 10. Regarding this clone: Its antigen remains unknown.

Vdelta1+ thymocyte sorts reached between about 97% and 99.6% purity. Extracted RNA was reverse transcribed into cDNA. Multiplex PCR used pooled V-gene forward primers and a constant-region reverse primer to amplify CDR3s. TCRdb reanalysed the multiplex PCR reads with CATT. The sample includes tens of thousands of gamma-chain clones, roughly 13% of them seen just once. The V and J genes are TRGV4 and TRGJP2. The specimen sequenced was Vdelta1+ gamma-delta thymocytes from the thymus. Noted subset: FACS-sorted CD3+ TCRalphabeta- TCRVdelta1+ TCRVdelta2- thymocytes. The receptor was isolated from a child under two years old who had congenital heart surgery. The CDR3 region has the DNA TGTGCCACCTGGCCCGAAGCCGATAGTAGTGATTGGATCAAGACGTTT. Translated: CATWPEADSSDWIKTF.